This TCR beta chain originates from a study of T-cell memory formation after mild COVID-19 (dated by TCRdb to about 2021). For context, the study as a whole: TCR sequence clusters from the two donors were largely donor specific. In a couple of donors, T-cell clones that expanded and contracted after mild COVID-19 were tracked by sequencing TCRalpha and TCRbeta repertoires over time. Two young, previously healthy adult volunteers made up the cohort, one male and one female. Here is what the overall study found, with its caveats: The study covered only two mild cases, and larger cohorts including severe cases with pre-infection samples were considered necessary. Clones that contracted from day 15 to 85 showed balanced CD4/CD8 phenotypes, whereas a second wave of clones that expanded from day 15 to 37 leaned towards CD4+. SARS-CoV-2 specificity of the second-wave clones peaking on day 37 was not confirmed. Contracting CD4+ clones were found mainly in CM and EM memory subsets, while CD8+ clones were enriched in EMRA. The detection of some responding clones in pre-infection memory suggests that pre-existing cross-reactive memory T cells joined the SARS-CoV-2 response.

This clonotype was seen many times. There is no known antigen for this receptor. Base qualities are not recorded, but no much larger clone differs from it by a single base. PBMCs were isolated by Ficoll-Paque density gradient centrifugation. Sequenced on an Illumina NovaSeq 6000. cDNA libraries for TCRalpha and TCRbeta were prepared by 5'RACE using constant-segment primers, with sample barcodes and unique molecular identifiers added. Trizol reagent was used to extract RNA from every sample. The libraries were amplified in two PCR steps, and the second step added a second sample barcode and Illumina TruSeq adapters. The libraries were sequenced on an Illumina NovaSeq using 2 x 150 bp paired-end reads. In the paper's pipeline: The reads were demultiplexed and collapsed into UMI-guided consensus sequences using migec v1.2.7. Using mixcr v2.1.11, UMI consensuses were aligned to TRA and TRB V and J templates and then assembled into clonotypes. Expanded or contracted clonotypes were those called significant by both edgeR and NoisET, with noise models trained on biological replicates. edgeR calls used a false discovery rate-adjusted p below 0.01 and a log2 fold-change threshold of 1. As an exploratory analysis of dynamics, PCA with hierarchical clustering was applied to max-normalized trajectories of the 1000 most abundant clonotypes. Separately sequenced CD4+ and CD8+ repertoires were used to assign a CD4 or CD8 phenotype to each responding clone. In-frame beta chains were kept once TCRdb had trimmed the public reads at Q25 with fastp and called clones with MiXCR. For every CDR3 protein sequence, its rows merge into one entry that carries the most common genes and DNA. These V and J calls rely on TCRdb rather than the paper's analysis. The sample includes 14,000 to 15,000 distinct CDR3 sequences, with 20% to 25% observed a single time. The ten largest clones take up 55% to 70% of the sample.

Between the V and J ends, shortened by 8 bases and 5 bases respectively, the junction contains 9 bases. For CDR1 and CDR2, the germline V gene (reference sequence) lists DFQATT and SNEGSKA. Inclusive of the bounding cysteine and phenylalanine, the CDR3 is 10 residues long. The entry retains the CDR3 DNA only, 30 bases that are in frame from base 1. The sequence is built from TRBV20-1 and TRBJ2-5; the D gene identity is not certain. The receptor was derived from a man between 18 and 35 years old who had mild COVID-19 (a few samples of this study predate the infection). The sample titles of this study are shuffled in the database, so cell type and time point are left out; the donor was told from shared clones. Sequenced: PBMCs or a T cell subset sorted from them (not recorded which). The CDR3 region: CSTPKETQYF. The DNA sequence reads TGCAGTACCCCTAAGGAGACCCAGTACTTC.